Listed below are T cell receptor beta chains from one sample, sequenced in a study of blood T cell repertoires in COVID-19. Assay: immunoSEQ multiplex PCR; the TCRdb copy retains only in-frame clones and omits some. The sample carries under 85,000 clones, roughly 90% recorded once. Sequenced sample: peripheral blood. Every receptor here comes from a man in his forties or fifties with acute or convalescent COVID-19. The CDR3 runs from the conserved cysteine through the conserved F or W.

j_gene | v_gene | CDR3aa
TRBJ2-3 | TRBV27 | CASSSGGGGGDTQYF
TRBJ1-3 | TRBV15 | CATRDGNSNTIYF
TRBJ1-5 | TRBV18 | CASSPGTGEKPQHF
TRBJ2-7 | TRBV7-2 | CASSRDSTHEQYF
TRBJ2-3 | TRBV4-1 | CASSLGTSGRVDTQYF
TRBJ1-1 | TRBV30 | CASGTGVMNTEAFF
TRBJ1-1 | TRBV6-5 | CASSRGGTEAFF
TRBJ1-5 | TRBV12-3/TRBV12-4 | CASSQGYQPQHF
TRBJ2-7 | TRBV11-2 | CASSLEGYLGQSSYEQYF
TRBJ1-6 | TRBV2 | CASSQNSGLNNSPLHF
TRBJ2-5 | TRBV7-2 | CASSSSRGPETQYF
TRBJ2-1 | TRBV24-1 | CATCIGQGYNEQFF
TRBJ2-1 | TRBV7-2 | CASSLAVGGYNEQFF
TRBJ2-3 | TRBV6-1 | CASSVGTSGREYTQYF
TRBJ1-1 | TRBV29-1 | CSVGQGNEAFF
TRBJ2-1 | TRBV4-1 | CASSQRPSGTYNEQFF
TRBJ2-1 | TRBV7-8 | CASSRDSGRPNNEQFF
TRBJ2-1 | TRBV5-4 | CASSRDRGSYNEQFF
TRBJ2-3 | TRBV6-5 | CASSYPGTDTQYF
TRBJ1-5 | TRBV9 | CASSVGQDNQPQHF
TRBJ1-5 | TRBV11-2 | CASSSRTGSNQPQHF
TRBJ2-7 | TRBV18 | CASSRGPIGGSYEQYF
TRBJ2-1 | TRBV18 | CASSPGSGSSYNEQFF
TRBJ2-7 | TRBV7-9 | CASSLGSQGSVGEQYF
TRBJ1-5 | TRBV12-3/TRBV12-4 | CASSFYSNQPQHF
TRBJ1-2 | TRBV14 | CASSQGGGYGYTF
TRBJ2-2 | TRBV6-5 | CASSSGVGITGELFF
TRBJ2-1 | TRBV4-2 | CASSQVGGPEGDEQFF
TRBJ2-3 | TRBV24-1 | CATSEQAGGLADTQYF
TRBJ1-1 | TRBV27 | CASSLGAGSMNTEAFF
TRBJ2-6 | TRBV28 | CASSSPTRSGANVLTF
TRBJ1-2 | TRBV30 | CAWSPSSNYGYTF
TRBJ2-5 | TRBV7-8 | CASSLGLAQQETQYF
TRBJ2-2 | TRBV3-1/TRBV3-2 | CASSLRGATGELFF
TRBJ2-7 | TRBV6-5 | CATRTGNYEQYF
TRBJ1-4 | TRBV18 | CASSRGQGREEKLFF
TRBJ2-1 | TRBV28 | CASSPPSSRYNEQFF
TRBJ2-7 | TRBV24-1 | CATSATGGGSYEQYF
TRBJ2-3 | TRBV27 | CASAGGRAMGTDTQYF
TRBJ1-1 | TRBV12-3/TRBV12-4 | CASSFRNTEAFF
TRBJ2-1 | TRBV24-1 | CATSEGGAGGEQFF
TRBJ1-3 | TRBV27 | CASSPGQDLGNTIYF
TRBJ1-2 | TRBV4-2 | CASSRNLQWGQSYGYTF
TRBJ2-7 | TRBV5-1 | CASSIVGTGLTYEQYF
TRBJ1-1 | TRBV27 | CASSLSWQKVNTEAFF
TRBJ1-2 | TRBV3-1/TRBV3-2 | CASSQGRAGYGYTF
TRBJ2-2 | TRBV7-9 | CASSFEAGELFF
TRBJ2-3 | TRBV2 | CASSLRTTNTDTQYF
TRBJ1-1 | TRBV5-1 | CATRTSTNTEAFF
TRBJ2-7 | TRBV29-1 | CSPSDKREGIYEQYF
TRBJ2-4 | TRBV19 | CASSLSVKNIQYF
TRBJ2-2 | TRBV18 | CASSVLAGVNTGELFF
TRBJ2-1 | TRBV11-3 | CASSSGQVFMSNEQFF